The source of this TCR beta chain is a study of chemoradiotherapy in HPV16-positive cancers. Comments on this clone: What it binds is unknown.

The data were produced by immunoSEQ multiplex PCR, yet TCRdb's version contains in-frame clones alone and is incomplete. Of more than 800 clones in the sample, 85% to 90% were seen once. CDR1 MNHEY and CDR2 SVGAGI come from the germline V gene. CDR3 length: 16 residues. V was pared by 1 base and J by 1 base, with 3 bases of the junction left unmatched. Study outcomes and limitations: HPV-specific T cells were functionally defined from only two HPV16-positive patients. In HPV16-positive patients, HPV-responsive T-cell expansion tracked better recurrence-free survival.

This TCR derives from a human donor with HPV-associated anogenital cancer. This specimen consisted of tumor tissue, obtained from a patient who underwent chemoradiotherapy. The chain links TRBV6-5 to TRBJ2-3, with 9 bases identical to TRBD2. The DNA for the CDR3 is TGTGCCAGCAGTTACTACGGCGGGGGGGGCACAGATACGCAGTATTTT. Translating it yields CASSYYGGGGTDTQYF.